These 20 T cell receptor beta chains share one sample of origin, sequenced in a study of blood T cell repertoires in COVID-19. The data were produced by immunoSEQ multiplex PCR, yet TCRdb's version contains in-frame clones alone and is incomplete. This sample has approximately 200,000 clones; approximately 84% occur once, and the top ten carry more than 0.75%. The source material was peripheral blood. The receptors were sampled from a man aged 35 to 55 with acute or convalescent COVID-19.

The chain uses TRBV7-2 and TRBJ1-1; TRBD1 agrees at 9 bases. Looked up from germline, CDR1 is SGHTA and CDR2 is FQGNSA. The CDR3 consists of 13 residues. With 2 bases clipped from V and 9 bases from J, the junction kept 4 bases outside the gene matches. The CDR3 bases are TGTGCCAGCAGCTTACTTGGGACAGGGCAAGCTTTCTTT. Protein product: CASSLLGTGQAFF. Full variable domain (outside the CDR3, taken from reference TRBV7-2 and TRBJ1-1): GAGVSQSPSNKVTEKGKDVELRCDPISGHTALYWYRQSLGQGLEFLIYFQGNSAPDKSGLPSDRFSAERTGGSVSTLTIQRTQQEDSAVYLCASSLLGTGQAFFGQGTRLTVV.

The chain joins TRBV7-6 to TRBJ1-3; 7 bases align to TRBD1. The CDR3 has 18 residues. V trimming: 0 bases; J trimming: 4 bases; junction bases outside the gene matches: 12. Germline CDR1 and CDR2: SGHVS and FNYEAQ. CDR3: CASSLADPTGAIGNTIYF. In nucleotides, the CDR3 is TGTGCCAGCAGCTTAGCCGATCCTACAGGGGCTATAGGAAACACCATATATTTT.

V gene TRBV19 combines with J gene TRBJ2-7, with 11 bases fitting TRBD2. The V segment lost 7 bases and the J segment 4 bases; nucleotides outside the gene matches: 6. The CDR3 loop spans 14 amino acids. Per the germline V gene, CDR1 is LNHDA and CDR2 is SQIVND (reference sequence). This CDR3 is CASKATSGGYEQYF. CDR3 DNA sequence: TGTGCCAGTAAGGCAACTAGCGGGGGATACGAGCAGTACTTC.

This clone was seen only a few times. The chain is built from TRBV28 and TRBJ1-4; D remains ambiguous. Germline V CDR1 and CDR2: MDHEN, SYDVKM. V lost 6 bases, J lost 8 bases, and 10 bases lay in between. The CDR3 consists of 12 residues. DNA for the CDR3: TGTGCCAGCAGCAATCTCCAGGAAAAACTGTTTTTT. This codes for CASSNLQEKLFF.

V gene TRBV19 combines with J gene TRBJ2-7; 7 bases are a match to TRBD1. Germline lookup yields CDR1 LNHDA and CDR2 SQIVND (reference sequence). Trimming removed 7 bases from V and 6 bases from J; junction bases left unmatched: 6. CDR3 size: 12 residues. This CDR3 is CASMGTEGEQYF. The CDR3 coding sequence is TGTGCCAGTATGGGGACAGAGGGCGAGCAGTACTTC.

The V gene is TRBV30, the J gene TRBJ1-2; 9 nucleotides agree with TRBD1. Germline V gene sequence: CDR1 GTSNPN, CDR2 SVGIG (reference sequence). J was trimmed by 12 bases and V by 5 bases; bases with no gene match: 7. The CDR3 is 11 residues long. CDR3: CAWGGQGYNTF. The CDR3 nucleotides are TGTGCCTGGGGGGGACAGGGTTACAACACCTTC.

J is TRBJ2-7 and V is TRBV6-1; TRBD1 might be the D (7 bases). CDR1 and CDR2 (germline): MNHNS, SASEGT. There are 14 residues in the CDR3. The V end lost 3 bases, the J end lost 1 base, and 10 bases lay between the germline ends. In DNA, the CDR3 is TGTGCCAGCAGTGATCAGGGGGGATCCTACGAGCAGTACTTC. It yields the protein CASSDQGGSYEQYF.

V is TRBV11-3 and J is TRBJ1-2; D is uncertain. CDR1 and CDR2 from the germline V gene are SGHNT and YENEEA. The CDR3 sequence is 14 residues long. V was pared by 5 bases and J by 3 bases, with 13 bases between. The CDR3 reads CASSNGVYHYGYTF. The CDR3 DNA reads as TGTGCCAGCAGCAACGGGGTATATCACTATGGCTACACCTTC.

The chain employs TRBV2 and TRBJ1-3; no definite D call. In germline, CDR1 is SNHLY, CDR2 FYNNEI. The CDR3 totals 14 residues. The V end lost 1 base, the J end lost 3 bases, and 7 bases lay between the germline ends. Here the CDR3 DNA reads TGTGCCAGCAGTGAAGAACAGAATGGAAACACCATATATTTT. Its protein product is CASSEEQNGNTIYF.

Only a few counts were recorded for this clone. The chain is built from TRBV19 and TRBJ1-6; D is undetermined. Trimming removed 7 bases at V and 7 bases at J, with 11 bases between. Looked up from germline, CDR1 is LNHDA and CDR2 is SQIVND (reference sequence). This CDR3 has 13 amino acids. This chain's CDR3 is CASTGRENSPLHF. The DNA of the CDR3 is TGTGCCAGTACGGGGAGGGAAAATTCACCCCTCCACTTT.

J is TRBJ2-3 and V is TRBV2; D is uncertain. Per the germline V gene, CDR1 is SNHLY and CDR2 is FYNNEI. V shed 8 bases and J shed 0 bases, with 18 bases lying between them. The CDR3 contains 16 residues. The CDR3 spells CASFTMTTPSTDTQYF. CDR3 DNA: TGTGCCAGCTTTACCATGACAACACCTAGCACAGATACGCAGTATTTT.

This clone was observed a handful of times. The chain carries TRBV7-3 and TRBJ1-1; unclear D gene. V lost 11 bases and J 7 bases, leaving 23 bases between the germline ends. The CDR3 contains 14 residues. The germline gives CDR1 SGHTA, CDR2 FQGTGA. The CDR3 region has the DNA TGTGCCGTCCTGGTAACAGCGGAGGAAGGTGAAGCTTTCTTT. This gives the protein CAVLVTAEEGEAFF.

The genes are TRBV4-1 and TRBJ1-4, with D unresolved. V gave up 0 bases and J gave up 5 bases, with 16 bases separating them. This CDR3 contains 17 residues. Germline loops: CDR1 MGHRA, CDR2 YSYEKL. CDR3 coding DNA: TGCGCCAGCAGCCAAGAAGTTCCCGTCAGGAGGAATGAAAAACTGTTTTTT. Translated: CASSQEVPVRRNEKLFF.

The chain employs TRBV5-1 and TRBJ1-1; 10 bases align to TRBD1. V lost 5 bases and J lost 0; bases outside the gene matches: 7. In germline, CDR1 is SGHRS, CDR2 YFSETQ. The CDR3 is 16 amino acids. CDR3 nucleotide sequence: TGCGCCAGCAGGGGAGAGACAGGGGGCATGAACACTGAAGCTTTCTTT. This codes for CASRGETGGMNTEAFF.

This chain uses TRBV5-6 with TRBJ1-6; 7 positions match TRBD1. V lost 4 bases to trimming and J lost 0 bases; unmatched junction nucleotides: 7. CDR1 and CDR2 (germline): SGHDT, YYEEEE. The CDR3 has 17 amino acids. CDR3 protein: CASSTRQGSSYNSPLHF. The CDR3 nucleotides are TGTGCCAGCAGCACTCGACAGGGAAGCTCCTATAATTCACCCCTCCACTTT.

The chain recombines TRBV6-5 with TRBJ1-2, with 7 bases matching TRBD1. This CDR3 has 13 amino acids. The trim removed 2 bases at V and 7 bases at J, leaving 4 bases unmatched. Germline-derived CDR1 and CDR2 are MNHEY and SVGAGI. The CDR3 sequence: CASSYGGGFGYTF. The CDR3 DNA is TGTGCCAGCAGTTACGGAGGGGGCTTTGGCTACACCTTC.

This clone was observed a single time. This chain's CDR3 is CASKDNTNTEAFF. The DNA of the CDR3 is TGTGCCAGCAAGGACAACACGAACACTGAAGCTTTCTTT. The rearrangement joins TRBV28 to TRBJ1-1; perhaps TRBD1 as D (5 bases). The germline CDR1 and CDR2 sequences are MDHEN and SYDVKM. The CDR3 spans 13 residues. Trimming took 7 bases from V and 1 from J, leaving 10 bases between them.

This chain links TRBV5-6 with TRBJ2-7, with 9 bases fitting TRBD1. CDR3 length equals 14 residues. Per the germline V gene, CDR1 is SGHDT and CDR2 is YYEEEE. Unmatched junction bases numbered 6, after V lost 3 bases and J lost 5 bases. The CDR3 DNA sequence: TGTGCCAGCAGCTCCCCGGGACAGGGAGACGAGCAGTACTTC. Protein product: CASSSPGQGDEQYF.

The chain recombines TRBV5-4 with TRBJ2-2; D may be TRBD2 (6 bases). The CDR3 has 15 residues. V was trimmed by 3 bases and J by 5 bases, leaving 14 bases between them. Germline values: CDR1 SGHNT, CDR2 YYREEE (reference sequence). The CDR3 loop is CASSSGLLPTGELFF. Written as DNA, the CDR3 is TGTGCCAGCAGCTCGGGACTCCTTCCTACCGGGGAGCTGTTTTTT.

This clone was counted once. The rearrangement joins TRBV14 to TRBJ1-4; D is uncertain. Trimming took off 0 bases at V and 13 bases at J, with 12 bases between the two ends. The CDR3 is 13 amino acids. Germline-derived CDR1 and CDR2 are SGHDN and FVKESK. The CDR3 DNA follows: TGTGCCAGCAGCCAAGACCCGAGAGGCTTACTGTTTTTT. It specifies CASSQDPRGLLFF.